A single T cell receptor (beta chain) is shown here with its context. CDR1 is LGHDT and CDR2 is YNNKEL in the germline V gene (reference sequence). V was shortened by 4 bases and J by 0 bases, with 9 bases between the two germline ends. CDR3 length: 14 amino acids. In the authors' methods: It was from reference gene primer amplification that nucleated cell counts were estimated. Some clones are missing from TCRdb's copy, which holds only in-frame ones; the method was immunoSEQ multiplex PCR. V, J and clone size reflect that table, while D and trimming were determined from the DNA. The table records about 150,000 clones, 78% of them present only once. The sample comes from a study of blood T cell repertoires in COVID-19. Looking at the study overall: Sites in the United States, Italy and Spain provided acute and convalescent COVID-19 samples.

What was sequenced was peripheral blood. The V and J genes are TRBV3-1 (or the pseudogene TRBV3-2) and TRBJ1-2; TRBD1 is a possible D gene (5 bases). The TCR comes from a man older than 75 with acute or convalescent COVID-19. Here the CDR3 reads CASSPDRSNYGYTF. CDR3 bases: TGTGCCAGCAGCCCCGACAGATCTAACTATGGCTACACCTTC.